This is a list of T cell receptor beta chains from one sample in a study of cytomegalovirus exposure and HLA in healthy donors. Measured with immunoSEQ multiplex PCR; TCRdb has only the in-frame clones, and not every one. The top ten hold around 3.2% of the sample, which has 150,000 to 200,000 clones, approximately 59% seen once. What was sequenced was PBMCs. The origin of the receptors is a man aged 35 to 55 in good health and CMV-seronegative. Each CDR3 is given with its conserved first and last residue. The D gene is left open where the match is weak. Clone size is stated in some rows and not others, as once, few, many or a class when expanded.

TRBJ1-5 TRBV30 TRBD1 . 15 CAWRDRAVSNQPQHF TGTGCCTGGAGGGACAGGGCCGTGAGCAATCAGCCCCAGCATTTT
TRBJ1-5 TRBV9 . . 13 CASGGGPGQPQHF TGTGCCAGTGGGGGGGGGCCGGGACAGCCCCAGCATTTT
TRBJ1-1 TRBV10-3 . . 15 CAISESGSMNTEAFF TGTGCCATCAGTGAGTCTGGGAGCATGAACACTGAAGCTTTCTTT
TRBJ1-2 TRBV7-9 . few 14 CASSLALGHYGYTF TGTGCCAGCAGCTTAGCGCTGGGGCACTATGGCTACACCTTC
TRBJ2-7 TRBV6-5 TRBD1 . 15 CASSYSGTETYEQYF TGTGCCAGCAGTTACTCGGGGACAGAAACCTACGAGCAGTACTTC
TRBJ2-1 TRBV2 . . 16 CASSPPRVRSVNEQFF TGTGCCAGCAGTCCTCCCCGGGTTAGGTCGGTCAATGAGCAGTTCTTC
TRBJ2-5 TRBV25-1 . . 15 CASSVGQLIQETQYF TGTGCCAGCAGTGTCGGACAGTTAATACAAGAGACCCAGTACTTC
TRBJ1-1 TRBV7-6 . . 14 CASSRGGGVTEAFF TGTGCCAGCAGCCGAGGGGGGGGTGTCACTGAAGCTTTCTTT
TRBJ1-2 TRBV18 . . 14 CASSQLTENYGYTF TGTGCCAGCTCACAGTTAACAGAAAACTATGGCTACACCTTC
TRBJ2-3 TRBV7-3 TRBD2 . 15 CASSSKRDTTDTQYF TGTGCCAGCAGCTCAAAGCGGGATACCACAGATACGCAGTATTTT
TRBJ2-5 TRBV7-2 . . 16 CASSFFHRDVVETQYF TGTGCCAGCAGCTTTTTTCACAGGGATGTGGTAGAGACCCAGTACTTC
TRBJ2-5 TRBV7-2 . . 15 CASADLAGWGREQYF TGTGCCAGCGCCGACTTGGCCGGTTGGGGGCGAGAGCAGTACTTC
TRBJ1-5 TRBV4-3 . few 13 CASSQAEDQPQHF TGCGCCAGCAGCCAAGCGGAGGATCAGCCCCAGCATTTT
TRBJ2-2 TRBV4-1 . . 14 CASSKGHNTGELFF TGCGCCAGCAGCAAGGGACATAACACCGGGGAGCTGTTTTTT
TRBJ2-2 TRBV7-9 . . 14 CASSPGLPAGELFF TGTGCCAGCAGCCCGGGACTTCCAGCCGGGGAGCTGTTTTTT
TRBJ2-7 TRBV11-1 . . 12 CASSRSGYEQYF TGTGCCAGCAGCCGCTCGGGTTACGAGCAGTACTTC
TRBJ2-7 TRBV27 TRBD1 few 14 CASSSTTGASEQYF TGTGCCAGCAGTTCAACGACAGGGGCCTCGGAGCAGTACTTC
TRBJ1-5 TRBV11-2 TRBD1 . 16 CASSLLGQGFNQPQHF TGTGCCAGCAGCTTATTGGGACAGGGATTCAATCAGCCCCAGCATTTT
TRBJ1-2 TRBV2 . few 14 CASSGLLANYGYTF TGTGCCAGCAGCGGACTTTTAGCTAACTATGGCTACACCTTC
TRBJ1-1 TRBV7-9 . . 14 CASSVSGVSTEAFF TGTGCCAGCAGCGTTAGCGGGGTAAGCACTGAAGCTTTCTTT
TRBJ1-1 TRBV4-2 . . 15 CASSQGTTVNTEAFF TGTGCCAGCAGCCAAGGTACGACAGTGAACACTGAAGCTTTCTTT
TRBJ1-1 TRBV7-9 . . 12 CSSSFNNGEAFF TGTTCCAGCAGCTTCAATAACGGGGAAGCTTTCTTT
TRBJ1-2 TRBV5-6 . . 14 CASSLENTNYGYTF TGTGCCAGCAGCTTGGAGAACACTAACTATGGCTACACCTTC
TRBJ1-1 TRBV19 . . 14 CASSIVGQLGRAFF TGTGCCAGTAGTATAGTTGGACAGCTAGGGCGAGCTTTCTTT
TRBJ2-7 TRBV7-4 . . 15 CASSLRGILTYEQYF TGTGCCAGCAGCTTAAGGGGGATTTTAACCTACGAGCAGTACTTC
TRBJ1-4 TRBV11-2 TRBD1 . 16 CASSLNPTGSGEKLFF TGTGCCAGCAGCTTAAACCCGACAGGGTCGGGAGAAAAACTGTTTTTT
TRBJ2-5 TRBV7-9 . . 14 CASSKRQDQETQYF TGTGCCAGCAGCAAGAGACAGGACCAAGAGACCCAGTACTTC
TRBJ1-5 TRBV2 . . 13 CASSGAGNQPQHF TGTGCCAGCAGTGGGGCGGGTAATCAGCCCCAGCATTTT
TRBJ1-2 TRBV7-6 . few 15 CASSLATRGDYGYTF TGTGCCAGCAGCTTAGCTACCAGGGGCGACTATGGCTACACCTTC
TRBJ2-5 TRBV6-1 TRBD2 . 15 CASGRERGGQETQYF TGTGCCAGCGGGAGGGAACGGGGGGGCCAAGAGACCCAGTACTTC
TRBJ1-2 TRBV19 . few 13 CASSRGHPYGYTF TGTGCCAGTAGTAGGGGGCACCCTTACGGCTACACCTTC
TRBJ2-1 TRBV4-1 TRBD1 . 17 CASSRPPRDRVDNEQFF TGCGCCAGCAGCCGACCACCCCGGGACAGGGTGGACAATGAGCAGTTCTTC
TRBJ2-2 TRBV19 TRBD2 few 13 CASSMAGAGELFF TGTGCCAGTAGTATGGCGGGGGCCGGGGAGCTGTTTTTT
TRBJ2-1 TRBV4-2 TRBD2 once 16 CASSQALGLAIDEQFF TGTGCCAGCAGCCAAGCCCTGGGACTAGCGATCGATGAGCAGTTCTTC
TRBJ2-5 TRBV7-6 TRBD1 . 15 CASSNWTGFGETQYF TGTGCCAGCAGCAACTGGACAGGGTTTGGGGAGACCCAGTACTTC
TRBJ2-3 TRBV5-1 TRBD2 few 15 CASSWGGRARDTQYF TGCGCCAGCTCCTGGGGCGGGAGGGCCCGGGATACGCAGTATTTT
TRBJ2-3 TRBV19 TRBD1 . 16 CASSTRQGLNTDTQYF TGTGCCAGTAGTACTCGACAGGGGCTGAACACAGATACGCAGTATTTT
TRBJ2-7 TRBV5-5 . once 12 CASSLVQREQYF TGTGCCAGCAGCTTGGTCCAGCGCGAGCAGTACTTC
TRBJ2-1 TRBV30 . . 14 CAWRDGRRMGEQFF TGTGCCTGGAGGGACGGGAGACGGATGGGGGAGCAGTTCTTC
TRBJ2-1 TRBV27 . . 13 CASSLSLYNEQFF TGTGCCAGCAGTTTATCCCTATACAATGAGCAGTTCTTC
TRBJ2-3 TRBV6-4 . . 14 CASSPSGSTDTQYF TGTGCCAGCAGTCCCAGCGGGAGCACAGATACGCAGTATTTT
TRBJ2-7 TRBV19 . . 14 CASSSGHGGYEQYF TGTGCCAGTAGTTCGGGACACGGCGGTTACGAGCAGTACTTC
TRBJ2-2 TRBV4-3 TRBD2 few 15 CASSQTSGVTGELFF TGCGCCAGCAGCCAAACTAGCGGAGTCACCGGGGAGCTGTTTTTT
TRBJ2-2 TRBV25-1 . . 12 CASSLRDGELFF TGTGCCAGCAGCCTCAGGGACGGGGAGCTGTTTTTT
TRBJ2-3 TRBV13 TRBD1 . 11 CASSRGQAAYF TGTGCCAGCAGCAGGGGACAGGCCGCCTATTTT
TRBJ2-1 TRBV5-1 TRBD1 . 15 CASSRGQGVYNEQFF TGCGCCAGCAGCCGGGGACAGGGGGTGTACAATGAGCAGTTCTTC
TRBJ1-4 TRBV25-1 . . 14 CASSETGSNEKLFF TGTGCCAGCAGTGAAACAGGATCTAATGAAAAACTGTTTTTT
TRBJ2-5 TRBV5-6 TRBD2 few 16 CASSLWGGSWGETQYF TGTGCCAGCAGCCTTTGGGGCGGGAGTTGGGGGGAGACCCAGTACTTC
TRBJ2-2 TRBV27 . . 15 CASSTPYGGLGELFF TGTGCCAGCAGTACACCTTACGGAGGGCTAGGGGAGCTGTTTTTT
TRBJ2-7 TRBV4-1 TRBD2 . 15 CASSPSGAGSYEQYF TGCGCCAGCAGCCCTAGCGGGGCTGGCTCCTACGAGCAGTACTTC
TRBJ2-1 TRBV9 TRBD2 . 15 CASSAFEAGGTEQFF TGTGCCAGCAGCGCCTTCGAAGCGGGAGGCACCGAGCAGTTCTTC